This T cell receptor (beta chain) is drawn from a study of T cell responses to AZD1222 COVID-19 vaccine. The CDR3 length is 12 residues. V lost 10 bases and J lost 7, with 11 bases in between. Germline CDR1 reads MDHEN; CDR2 reads SYDVKM. Using immunoSEQ multiplex PCR, the repertoire was profiled, and TCRdb retains in-frame clones only, with some absent. This table holds 98,000 or so clones, around 83% found once. The sequence derives from an adult in good health. This chain uses TRBV28 with TRBJ1-6; D gene ambiguous. The material sequenced was peripheral blood, taken on day 0 of AZD1222 vaccination. The CDR3 sequence is CAIKGSNSPLHF. The CDR3 DNA reads TGTGCCATCAAGGGATCGAATTCACCCCTCCACTTT.